Each of the 3 T cell receptor beta chains below was sequenced from the same sample in a study of beta chain features in type 1 diabetes (dated by TCRdb to 2017 to 2018). The protocol used for the library was the immunoSEQ multiplex PCR assay. The entire isolated RNA was reverse transcribed using the High Capacity cDNA Reverse Transcription Kit, and thus expressed TCRB transcripts were sequenced. The table comes from immuneACCESS by way of TCRdb, which keeps in-frame sequences with V and J called. Part of the clones is missing from these tables; in studies checked, under half for an unresolved V gene and the rest for unknown reasons. A total of around 240,000 clones appear in this sample, 9.6% of them only once. The ten biggest clones cover 0.034% of the sample. Sequences were obtained from naive CD4+ T cells from blood. The cell subset or site label, read with the paper, signifies: true naive CD4+ T cells. The receptors here all came from a woman between 18 and 29 years old in good health.

This chain connects TRBV10-3 to TRBJ1-2; 7 bases agree with TRBD1. Trimming took 3 bases from V and 6 from J; bases not matched to a gene: 4. Germline V gives CDR1 ENHRY, CDR2 SYGVKD. The CDR3 has 13 amino acids. CDR3 bases: TGTGCCATCAGTGAAAGGGGGCCAAATGGCTACACCTTC. Translation: CAISERGPNGYTF.

This clone was detected ten times or more. The chain is built from TRBV14 and TRBJ2-6; 9 nucleotides line up with TRBD1. Germline lookup yields CDR1 SGHDN and CDR2 FVKESK. The CDR3 is 16 amino acids. Germline trimming cut 4 bases from V and 0 bases from J; bases unmatched to any gene: 1. Here the CDR3 DNA reads TGTGCCAGCAGCCGGACAGGGGCCTCTGGGGCCAACGTCCTGACTTTC. This codes for CASSRTGASGANVLTF.

This chain joins TRBV9 and TRBJ2-2; D is unresolved. Trimming pared 0 bases from V and 0 bases from J, leaving 6 bases between. Germline V gives CDR1 SGDLS, CDR2 YYNGEE. The CDR3 is 15 amino acids. As DNA, the CDR3 is TGTGCCAGCAGCGTAGGGAGTACGAACACCGGGGAGCTGTTTTTT. This codes for CASSVGSTNTGELFF. Combining the CDR3 with reference TRBV9 and TRBJ2-2 gives the whole variable domain DSGVTQTPKHLITATGQRVTLRCSPRSGDLSVYWYQQSLDQGLQFLIQYYNGEERAKGNILERFSAQQFPDLHSELNLSSLELGDSALYFCASSVGSTNTGELFFGEGSRLTVL.